One and the same sample provided the 28 T cell receptor beta chains below, sequenced in a study of beta chain features in type 1 diabetes. Sequenced material consisted of expressed TCRB transcripts (all of the isolated RNA was reverse transcribed). Method: immunoSEQ multiplex PCR; TCRdb's copy keeps in-frame clones and lacks some. Of about half a million clones in the sample, approximately 10% are singletons; the top ten hold about 0.042%. Sequenced sample: naive CD4+ T cells from blood. Receptor source: a woman between 18 and 29 years old in good health.

This clone has more than one count but fewer than ten. The rearrangement links TRBV5-1 to TRBJ2-7; the D call may be TRBD1 or TRBD2 (5 bases each). Trimming removed 6 bases from V and 0 bases from J, with 13 bases in between. The CDR3 extends over 14 amino acids. Germline CDR1 and CDR2: SGHRS and YFSETQ. The CDR3 DNA sequence: TGCGCCAGCACCCCGGGGCCAAGCTCCTACGAGCAGTACTTC. Its protein is CASTPGPSSYEQYF.

This clone was observed a few times. The chain carries TRBV19 and TRBJ1-5; D might be TRBD1 (5 bases). Trimming cost V 7 bases and J 3 bases, with 19 bases left between them. Germline V gives CDR1 LNHDA, CDR2 SQIVND (reference sequence). The CDR3 runs to 16 residues. The CDR3 loop is CASTKSTKQVNQPQHF. CDR3 in DNA: TGTGCCAGTACCAAATCTACAAAACAGGTCAATCAGCCCCAGCATTTT.

The genes are TRBV7-8 and TRBJ2-5; weak D call: TRBD1 (6 bases). The germline V and J ends were trimmed by 2 bases and 3 bases, with 10 bases remaining between them. The CDR3 runs to 14 residues. Per the germline V gene, CDR1 is SGHVS and CDR2 is FQNEAQ. Here the CDR3 DNA reads TGTGCCAGCAGCTTAAACCCAGGGGAAGAGACCCAGTACTTC. Translation: CASSLNPGEETQYF.

The chain recombines TRBV7-3 with TRBJ2-7; TRBD2 agrees at 11 bases. Trimming took 2 bases from V and 9 from J; bases not matched to a gene: 9. This CDR3 spans 15 amino acids. From germline, CDR1 is SGHTA and CDR2 FQGTGA. CDR3 in amino acids: CASSLERLAGGVQYF. Written as DNA, the CDR3 is TGTGCCAGCAGCTTAGAGCGTCTAGCGGGAGGAGTGCAGTACTTC.

This clone turned up a few times. A much more abundant neighbour one base away suggests this may be a read error. The sample contains more than one DNA sequence encoding this CDR3. The chain has TRBV6-5 and TRBJ2-3; D uncertain. This CDR3 is built from 11 residues. Trimming removed 5 bases from V and 2 bases from J, with 2 bases in between. The germline V gene has CDR1 MNHEY and CDR2 SVGAGI. CDR3 amino acids: CASSHTDTQYF. The CDR3 nucleotides are TGTGCCAGCAGTCACACAGATACGCAGTATTTT.

This clone showed up just a few times. The CDR3 protein is CASSPAPQGVEAFF. In DNA, the CDR3 is TGTGCCAGCTCACCAGCACCCCAAGGGGTCGAAGCTTTCTTT. V gene TRBV18 combines with J gene TRBJ1-1, with a possible D match to TRBD1 (5 bases). Germline loops: CDR1 KGHSH, CDR2 LQKENI. V lost 2 bases and J lost 8, with 15 bases in between. The CDR3 has 14 amino acids.

V gene TRBV4-3 combines with J gene TRBJ1-3; no reliable D call. Trimming stripped 3 bases from V and 4 bases from J, with 13 bases between. Germline V gene lookup returns CDR1 LGHNA and CDR2 YSLEER. This CDR3 is 15 amino acids long. This CDR3 reads CASSQLPRRGNTIYF. CDR3 nucleotide sequence: TGCGCCAGCAGCCAGCTACCTCGAAGGGGAAACACCATATATTTT.

The chain uses TRBV9 and TRBJ2-6; D unclear. The CDR3 length is 16 residues. V lost 0 bases, J lost 6 bases, and 13 bases lay in between. CDR1 is SGDLS and CDR2 is YYNGEE in the germline V gene. The CDR3 DNA reads TGTGCCAGCAGCGTAGGGCCCCGTGTACTGGCCAACGTCCTGACTTTC. This sequence encodes CASSVGPRVLANVLTF.

Only a few counts were recorded for this clone. The chain carries TRBV18 and TRBJ2-1; the D gene is possibly TRBD2 (6 bases). The CDR3 totals 14 residues. Germline assignment: CDR1 KGHSH and CDR2 LQKENI. Between the trimmed V and J ends, which lost 3 bases and 6 bases, there was a span of 12 bases. The CDR3 DNA reads TGTGCCAGCTCACCTGACCGGGAGAGCAATGAGCAGTTCTTC. Translation gives CASSPDRESNEQFF.

This clone turned up a few times. The V and J genes are TRBV9 and TRBJ2-7; TRBD2 is a possible D gene (5 bases). Trimming pared 4 bases from V and 5 bases from J, leaving 22 bases between. Per the germline V gene, CDR1 is SGDLS and CDR2 is YYNGEE. This CDR3 contains 16 residues. CDR3 sequence: CASSTRRIGGSDEQYV. CDR3 coding DNA: TGTGCCAGCAGCACACGTAGGATTGGCGGGTCCGACGAGCAGTACGTC.

In its sample, this clone was seen a few times. V usage is TRBV4-1 and J usage is TRBJ1-6; 10 nucleotides agree with TRBD1. The CDR3 is made up of 16 amino acids. V lost 2 bases, J lost 8 bases, and 6 bases stayed unmatched. Germline CDR1 MGHRA, CDR2 YSYEKL. DNA of the CDR3: TGCGCCAGCAGCCAACCAAGACAGGGGGCGGATTCACCCCTCCACTTT. It encodes CASSQPRQGADSPLHF.

CDR3 protein: CASSSEREGVNEQFF. CDR3 bases: TGTGCCAGCAGCTCTGAGCGGGAGGGTGTCAATGAGCAGTTCTTC. The chain has TRBV4-2 and TRBJ2-1; 10 positions agree with TRBD2. V lost 5 bases, J lost 6 bases, and 7 bases stayed unmatched. The CDR3 is 15 amino acids. Germline V lookup: CDR1 LGHNA, CDR2 YNFKEQ.

This clone has more than one count but fewer than ten. Mismatch with germline at one junction end may stem from a read error. The rearrangement links TRBV9 to TRBJ2-1; D might be TRBD1 or TRBD2, each matching 5 bases. Germline V lookup: CDR1 SGDLS, CDR2 YYNGEE. The CDR3 is made up of 13 amino acids. CDR3 sequence reads: CASSVISWDEHFF. In DNA form, the CDR3 reads TGTGCCAGCAGCGTAATATCGTGGGACGAGCATTTCTTC.

The chain combines TRBV15 with TRBJ1-5, with 7 bases aligning to TRBD1. CDR1 and CDR2 (germline): LNHNV, YYDKDF (reference sequence). This CDR3 has 17 amino acids. Germline trimming cut 1 base from V and 1 base from J; bases unmatched to any gene: 7. The CDR3 spells CATSRVMDRISNQPQHF. In nucleotides, the CDR3 is TGTGCCACCAGCAGAGTCATGGACAGGATAAGCAATCAGCCCCAGCATTTT.

The table lists this clone with a few counts. DNA for the CDR3: TGTGCCAGTACCCGGGGCAACGGTCGGGGAGACGAGCAGTTCTTC. This encodes CASTRGNGRGDEQFF. The chain joins TRBV19 to TRBJ2-1; either TRBD1 or TRBD2 may fit D (5 bases each). V was trimmed by 7 bases and J by 10 bases, leaving 23 bases between them. The V gene's germline CDR1 is LNHDA and CDR2 SQIVND (reference sequence). The CDR3 length is 15 residues.

The chain recombines TRBV4-1 with TRBJ1-5; perhaps TRBD1 as D (6 bases). CDR3 length: 14 amino acids. V was trimmed by 1 base and J by 3 bases, leaving 7 bases between them. Germline CDR1 MGHRA, CDR2 YSYEKL. The CDR3 DNA follows: TGCGCCAGCAGCCAAGGACAGGTCAATCAGCCCCAGCATTTT. Translation: CASSQGQVNQPQHF.

V and J are TRBV7-2 and TRBJ2-3, with a weak D call TRBD2 (6 bases). CDR3 size: 16 residues. Germline-derived CDR1 and CDR2 are SGHTA and FQGNSA. Trimming stripped 2 bases from V and 1 base from J, with 13 bases between. The CDR3 nucleotides read TGTGCCAGCAGCTTATTGGGGGGATCGGGCACAGATACGCAGTATTTT. Amino acids: CASSLLGGSGTDTQYF.

The sample holds a few counts of this clone. The rearrangement joins TRBV7-9 to TRBJ1-1; 8 bases map to TRBD1. CDR1 and CDR2 from the germline V gene are SEHNR and FQNEAQ (reference sequence). This CDR3 comprises 13 residues. V lost 7 bases, J lost 11 bases, and 12 bases stayed unmatched. The CDR3 DNA sequence: TGTGCCAGCACCAAGGACAGGGCAGTCATCGCTTTCTTT. It codes for CASTKDRAVIAFF.

This chain links TRBV12-5 with TRBJ2-5; D possibly corresponds to TRBD2 (6 bases). CDR3 length: 14 residues. Deletions cut 5 bases from V and 2 bases from J, with 12 bases between. Germline CDR1 and CDR2: LGHNT and FRNRAP. The chain's CDR3 is CASGGGTVQETQYF. CDR3 coding DNA: TGTGCTAGTGGTGGGGGGACTGTTCAAGAGACCCAGTACTTC.

V is TRBV2 and J is TRBJ1-2; D unresolved. Germline-derived CDR1 and CDR2 are SNHLY and FYNNEI. This CDR3 has 14 residues. V dropped 10 bases and J dropped 9 bases, with 24 bases sitting between them. CDR3 loop: CATLRTGFLLRYTF. The CDR3 DNA follows: TGTGCCACCCTAAGGACCGGCTTTCTACTTCGCTACACCTTC.

The gene calls are TRBV4-2 and TRBJ2-3, with TRBD2 matching over 12 bases. This CDR3 has 20 residues. The V gene end was trimmed by 1 base and the J gene end by 7 bases; junction bases not matched to a gene: 18. Per germline, CDR1 LGHNA and CDR2 YNFKEQ. CDR3 coding DNA: TGTGCCAGCAGCCAAGTGTGGGCTAGCGGGAGGGCCGCTCACGGGAATACGCAGTATTTT. Protein: CASSQVWASGRAAHGNTQYF.

The genes are TRBV29-1 and TRBJ2-3; 8 bases fit TRBD1. Germline V gene lookup returns CDR1 SQVTM and CDR2 ANQGSEA. CDR3 length equals 16 residues. Trimming took 7 bases from V and 1 from J; bases not matched to a gene: 13. CDR3 protein: CSALGTGELGTDTQYF. CDR3 coding DNA: TGCAGCGCCTTAGGGACAGGCGAATTGGGCACAGATACGCAGTATTTT.

The chain has TRBV18 and TRBJ2-5; possibly TRBD2 for D (6 bases). Trimming cost V 6 bases and J 1 base, with 9 bases left between them. Germline V CDR1 and CDR2: KGHSH, LQKENI. CDR3 size: 13 residues. The CDR3 spells CASSHGSQETQYF. The DNA for the CDR3 is TGTGCCAGCTCGCACGGGAGCCAAGAGACCCAGTACTTC. The whole variable domain, filled in from reference TRBV18 and TRBJ2-5, reads NAGVMQNPRHLVRRRGQEARLRCSPMKGHSHVYWYRQLPEEGLKFMVYLQKENIIDESGMPKERFSAEFPKEGPSILRIQQVVRGDSAAYFCASSHGSQETQYFGPGTRLLVL.

This clone was detected a few times. V gene TRBV29-1 combines with J gene TRBJ2-4; TRBD1 is a possible D gene (5 bases). Between the trimmed V and J ends, which lost 7 bases and 1 base, there was a span of 11 bases. Looked up from germline, CDR1 is SQVTM and CDR2 is ANQGSEA. This CDR3 has 13 residues. CDR3: CSAQGQAKNIQYF. The CDR3 DNA follows: TGCAGCGCGCAGGGTCAGGCCAAAAACATTCAGTACTTC.

The table lists this clone with a few counts. The chain uses TRBV4-3 and TRBJ2-1; the match to TRBD2 covers 8 bases. Losses at the gene ends were 2 bases for V and 8 bases for J; bases not matched to a gene: 14. This CDR3 region has 17 residues. The germline V gene encodes CDR1 LGHNA and CDR2 YSLEER. CDR3 in amino acids: CASSQYATSGVGYEQFF. As DNA, the CDR3 is TGCGCCAGCAGCCAATATGCTACTAGCGGTGTCGGTTATGAGCAGTTCTTC.

This clone has only a few counts. The rearrangement uses TRBV30 and TRBJ1-2; possibly TRBD1 for D (6 bases). Trimming removed 2 bases from V and 0 bases from J, with 10 bases in between. The V gene's germline CDR1 is GTSNPN and CDR2 SVGIG (reference sequence). The CDR3 is made up of 14 amino acids. The CDR3 coding sequence is TGTGCCTGGAGTAGGGACAAAGCTAACTATGGCTACACCTTC. This gives the protein CAWSRDKANYGYTF.

The rearrangement links TRBV18 to TRBJ2-3, with D tentatively TRBD2 (6 bases). Trimming took 1 base from V and 9 from J, leaving 11 bases between them. The CDR3 runs 13 residues. CDR1 is KGHSH and CDR2 is LQKENI in the germline V gene. For the CDR3, the DNA is TGTGCCAGCTCACCACGGAGGGAGGTCACGCAGTATTTT. This codes for CASSPRREVTQYF.

This clone occurred a few times. The rearrangement links TRBV5-1 to TRBJ2-3; no definite D call. The V gene lost 1 base and the J gene lost 2 bases, with 2 bases spanning the gap. Germline V lookup: CDR1 SGHRS, CDR2 YFSETQ. The CDR3 loop spans 12 amino acids. Written as DNA, the CDR3 is TGCGCCAGCAGCTTGTACACAGATACGCAGTATTTT. Its protein product is CASSLYTDTQYF.